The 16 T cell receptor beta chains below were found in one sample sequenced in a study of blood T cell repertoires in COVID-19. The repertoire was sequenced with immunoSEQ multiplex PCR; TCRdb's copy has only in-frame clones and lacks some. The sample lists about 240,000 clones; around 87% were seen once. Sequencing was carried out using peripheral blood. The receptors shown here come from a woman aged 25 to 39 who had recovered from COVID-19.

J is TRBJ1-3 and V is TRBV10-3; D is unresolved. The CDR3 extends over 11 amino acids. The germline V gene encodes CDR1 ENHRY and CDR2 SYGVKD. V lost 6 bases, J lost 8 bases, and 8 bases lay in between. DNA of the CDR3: TGTGCCATCAGAAACGCGGACACCATATATTTT. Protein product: CAIRNADTIYF.

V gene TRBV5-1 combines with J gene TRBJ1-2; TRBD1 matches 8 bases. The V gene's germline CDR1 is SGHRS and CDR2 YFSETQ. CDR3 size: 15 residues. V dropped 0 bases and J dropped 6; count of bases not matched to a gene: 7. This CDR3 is CASSLVQGARDGYTF. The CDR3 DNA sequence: TGCGCCAGCAGCTTGGTGCAGGGGGCGCGGGATGGCTACACCTTC.

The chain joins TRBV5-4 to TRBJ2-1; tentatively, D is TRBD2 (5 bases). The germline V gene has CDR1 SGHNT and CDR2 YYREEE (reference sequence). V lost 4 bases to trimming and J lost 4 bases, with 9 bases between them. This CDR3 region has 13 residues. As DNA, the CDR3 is TGTGCCAGCAGCGGGGAGAGATACAATGAGCAGTTCTTC. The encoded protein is CASSGERYNEQFF.

DNA for the CDR3: TGCGCCAGCAGCTTGGGGGGGACAGGGGTAAGCCCTGAAGCTTTCTTT. As protein: CASSLGGTGVSPEAFF. The rearrangement joins TRBV5-1 to TRBJ1-1; 10 bases align to TRBD1. Germline lookup yields CDR1 SGHRS and CDR2 YFSETQ. V lost 0 bases and J lost 6; bases outside the gene matches: 8. The CDR3 sequence is 16 residues long.

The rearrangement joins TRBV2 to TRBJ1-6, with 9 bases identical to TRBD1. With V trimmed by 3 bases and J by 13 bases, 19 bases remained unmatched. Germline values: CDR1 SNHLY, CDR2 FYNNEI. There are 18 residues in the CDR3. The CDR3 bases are TGTGCCAGCAGTGACTCGGAACCGGGACAGGGCCGAATAGTGCCCCTCCACTTT. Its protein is CASSDSEPGQGRIVPLHF. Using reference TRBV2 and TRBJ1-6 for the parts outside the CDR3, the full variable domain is EPEVTQTPSHQVTQMGQEVILRCVPISNHLYFYWYRQILGQKVEFLVSFYNNEISEKSEIFDDQFSVERPDGSNFTLKIRSTKLEDSAMYFCASSDSEPGQGRIVPLHFGNGTRLTVT.

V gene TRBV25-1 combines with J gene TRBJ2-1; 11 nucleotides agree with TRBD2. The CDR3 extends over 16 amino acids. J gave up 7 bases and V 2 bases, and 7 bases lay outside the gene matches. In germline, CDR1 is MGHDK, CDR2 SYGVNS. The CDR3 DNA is TGTGCCAGCAGTGAACCCGTCCTAGCGGGGGGTAATGAGCAGTTCTTC. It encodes CASSEPVLAGGNEQFF.

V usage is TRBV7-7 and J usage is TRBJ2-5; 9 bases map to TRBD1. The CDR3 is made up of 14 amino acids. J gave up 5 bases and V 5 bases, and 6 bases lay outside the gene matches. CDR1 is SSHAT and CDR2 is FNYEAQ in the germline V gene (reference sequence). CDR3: CASSPDRGSETQYF. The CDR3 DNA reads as TGTGCCAGCAGCCCGGACAGGGGCTCTGAGACCCAGTACTTC.

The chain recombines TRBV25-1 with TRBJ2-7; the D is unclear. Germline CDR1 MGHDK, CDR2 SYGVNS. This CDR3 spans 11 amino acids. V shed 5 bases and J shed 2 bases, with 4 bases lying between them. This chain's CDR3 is CASSPAYEQYF. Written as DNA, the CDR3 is TGTGCCAGCAGTCCAGCCTACGAGCAGTACTTC.

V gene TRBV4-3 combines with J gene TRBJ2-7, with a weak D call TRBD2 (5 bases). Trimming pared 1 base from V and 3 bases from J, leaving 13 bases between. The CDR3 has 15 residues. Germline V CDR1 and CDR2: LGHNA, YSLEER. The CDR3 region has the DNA TGCGCCAGCAGCCAAGGCCATCAGGCGGGCTACGAGCAGTACTTC. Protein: CASSQGHQAGYEQYF.

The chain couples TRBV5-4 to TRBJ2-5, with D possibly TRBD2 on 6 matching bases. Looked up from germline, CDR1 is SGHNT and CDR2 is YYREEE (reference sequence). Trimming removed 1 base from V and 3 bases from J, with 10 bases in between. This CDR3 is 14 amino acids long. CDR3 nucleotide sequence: TGTGCCAGCAGCTTGCAACTAGCAGAAGAGACCCAGTACTTC. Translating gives CASSLQLAEETQYF.

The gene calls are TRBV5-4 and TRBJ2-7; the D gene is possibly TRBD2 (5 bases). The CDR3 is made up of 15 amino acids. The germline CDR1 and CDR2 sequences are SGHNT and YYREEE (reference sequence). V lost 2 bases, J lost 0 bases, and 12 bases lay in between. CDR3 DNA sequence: TGTGCCAGCAGCTTTACGAGCGGAAACTCCTACGAGCAGTACTTC. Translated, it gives CASSFTSGNSYEQYF. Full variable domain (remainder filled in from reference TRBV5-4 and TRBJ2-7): ETGVTQSPTHLIKTRGQQVTLRCSSQSGHNTVSWYQQALGQGPQFIFQYYREEENGRGNFPPRFSGLQFPNYSSELNVNALELDDSALYLCASSFTSGNSYEQYFGPGTRLTVT.

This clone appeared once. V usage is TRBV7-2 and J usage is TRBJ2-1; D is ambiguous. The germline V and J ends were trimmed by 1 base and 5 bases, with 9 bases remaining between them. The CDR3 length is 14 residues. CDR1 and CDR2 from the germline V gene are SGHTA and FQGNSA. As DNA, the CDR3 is TGTGCCAGCAGCTTAGTTGTCCCCAACAATGAGCAGTTCTTC. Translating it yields CASSLVVPNNEQFF.

The CDR3 is CATTPRGGGSDEQFF. The CDR3 nucleotides are TGTGCCACCACGCCTAGGGGCGGGGGGTCGGATGAGCAGTTCTTC. This rearrangement joins TRBV6-5 to TRBJ2-1; 8 bases are shared with TRBD2. The trim removed 10 bases at V and 8 bases at J, leaving 16 bases unmatched. Germline V gene data show CDR1 as MNHEY and CDR2 as SVGAGI. This CDR3 spans 15 amino acids.

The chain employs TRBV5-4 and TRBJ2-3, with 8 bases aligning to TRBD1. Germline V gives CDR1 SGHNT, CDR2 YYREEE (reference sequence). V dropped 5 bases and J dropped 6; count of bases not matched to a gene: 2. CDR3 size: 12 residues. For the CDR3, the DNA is TGTGCCAGCAGTCACAGGGGGGATACGCAGTATTTT. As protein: CASSHRGDTQYF.

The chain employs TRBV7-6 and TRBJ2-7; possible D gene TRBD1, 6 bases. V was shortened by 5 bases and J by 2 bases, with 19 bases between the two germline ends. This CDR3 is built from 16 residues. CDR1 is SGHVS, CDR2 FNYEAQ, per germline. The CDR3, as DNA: TGTGCCAGCAGCCAAAATCCTGACAGGTTAGCCTACGAGCAGTACTTC. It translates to CASSQNPDRLAYEQYF. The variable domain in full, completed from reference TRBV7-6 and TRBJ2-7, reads GAGVSQSPRYKVTKRGQDVALRCDPISGHVSLYWYRQALGQGPEFLTYFNYEAQQDKSGLPNDRFSAERPEGSISTLTIQRTEQRDSAMYRCASSQNPDRLAYEQYFGPGTRLTVT.

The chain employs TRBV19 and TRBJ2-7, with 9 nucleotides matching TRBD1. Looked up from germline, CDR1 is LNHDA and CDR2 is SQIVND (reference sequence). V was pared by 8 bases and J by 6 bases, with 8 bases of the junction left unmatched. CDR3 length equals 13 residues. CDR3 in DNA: TGTGCCAGTGCGGACAGGGGTTTTGGCGAGCAGTACTTC. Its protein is CASADRGFGEQYF.